Presented here are 8 T cell receptor beta chains from one specimen sequenced in a study of spatial heterogeneity in lung cancer. Described time point: sample taken at primary tumor resection. The study sequenced unsorted whole RNA from tumor, nontumor lung or frozen PBMC. TCRdb re-called the 5' RACE reads with MiXCR, one entry per CDR3 protein. This table has a few thousand distinct CDR3 sequences, about 29% appearing once. The starting material was PBMCs, obtained at surgery. The source is a female donor with early-stage non-small cell lung cancer.

Details on this clonotype: This beta chain is off target for a library built for alpha chains, so its abundance means little. This chain joins TRBV7-8 and TRBJ2-7; TRBD2 agrees at 7 bases. Trimming took 6 bases from V and 2 from J; bases not matched to a gene: 10. Per the germline V gene, CDR1 is SGHVS and CDR2 is FQNEAQ. The CDR3 is 15 amino acids. The CDR3 here is CASRVRERGPYEQYV. In DNA, the CDR3 is TGTGCCAGCAGAGTCCGCGAGCGGGGACCCTACGAGCAGTACGTC.

This clonotype ranks as medium-sized. This beta chain is off target for a library built for alpha chains, so its abundance means little. The rearrangement joins TRBV2 to TRBJ2-7; D perhaps matches TRBD1 (6 bases). The germline CDR1 and CDR2 sequences are SNHLY and FYNNEI. Trimming left V 8 bases short and J 5 bases short, with 22 bases between. The length of the CDR3 is 15 residues. The CDR3 region is CASRSMRGRINEQYF. The CDR3 DNA follows: TGTGCCAGCCGCTCGATGAGGGGGAGAATCAACGAGCAGTACTTC.

As for this clonotype: As an off-target read in a library built for alpha chains, this beta chain has a frequency of little significance. CDR3 sequence (DNA): TGTGCCACCAGCAGAGATCTTTCATCTTTCCTGACTTTC. Its protein is CATSRDLSSFLTF. The chain uses TRBV15 and TRBJ2-6; unclear D gene. Germline CDR1 LNHNV, CDR2 YYDKDF (reference sequence). CDR3 length: 13 amino acids. The V end lost 0 bases, the J end lost 14 bases, and 11 bases lay between the germline ends.

A word on this clonotype: Since it is a stray read in a library aimed at alpha chains, this beta chain has a size that is not meaningful. This chain links TRBV27 with TRBJ2-2; D gene unclear. Germline CDR1 and CDR2: MNHEY and SMNVEV (reference sequence). V was clipped by 6 bases and J by 4 bases, with 6 bases between them. The CDR3 extends over 12 amino acids. The CDR3 protein is CASRRGTGELFF. The CDR3 DNA reads TGTGCCAGCAGGCGAGGCACCGGGGAGCTGTTTTTT.

In its sample, this clonotype was seen a few times. This beta chain represents an off-target read in a library built for alpha chains; its size is of limited meaning. The chain is built from TRBV3-1 and TRBJ1-5, with D hard to call. This CDR3 region has 13 residues. CDR1 and CDR2 (germline): LGHDT, YNNKEL (reference sequence). Trimming stripped 1 base from V and 3 bases from J, with 4 bases between. The CDR3 reads CASSQGPNQPQHF. Here the CDR3 DNA reads TGTGCCAGCAGCCAAGGCCCCAATCAGCCCCAGCATTTT.

This clonotype was detected a few times. As an off-target read in a library built for alpha chains, this beta chain has a frequency of little significance. The J gene is TRBJ2-5, the V gene TRBV19, with 13 bases aligning to TRBD2. Germline trimming cut 5 bases from V and 2 bases from J; bases unmatched to any gene: 5. Looked up from germline, CDR1 is LNHDA and CDR2 is SQIVND (reference sequence). CDR3 length: 16 residues. CDR3 residues: CASSPRLAGGQETQYF. As DNA, the CDR3 is TGTGCCAGTAGTCCGAGACTAGCGGGAGGACAAGAGACCCAGTACTTC.

A word on this clonotype: With the library built for alpha chains, this beta chain is off target and its frequency is not meaningful. CDR3 loop: CASNPGDPPVDTQYF. The CDR3 DNA sequence: TGTGCCAGCAACCCAGGGGACCCCCCGGTGGATACGCAGTATTTT. V usage is TRBV5-4 and J usage is TRBJ2-3, with D possibly being TRBD1 (6 bases). This CDR3 comprises 15 residues. V lost 6 bases to trimming and J lost 6 bases, with 20 bases between them. CDR1 and CDR2 (germline): SGHNT, YYREEE (reference sequence).

About this clonotype itself: Found in a library prepared for alpha chains, this beta chain is an off-target read, and its abundance has little meaning. The chain employs TRBV28 and TRBJ2-3; 7 bases map to TRBD1. The germline CDR1 and CDR2 sequences are MDHEN and SYDVKM. The J segment lost 5 bases and the V segment lost 4 bases, leaving 9 bases of the junction unmatched. The CDR3 sequence is 15 residues long. CDR3 amino acids: CASSSSGQNLDTQYF. CDR3 in DNA: TGTGCCAGCAGTTCCTCGGGACAGAACCTAGATACGCAGTATTTT.